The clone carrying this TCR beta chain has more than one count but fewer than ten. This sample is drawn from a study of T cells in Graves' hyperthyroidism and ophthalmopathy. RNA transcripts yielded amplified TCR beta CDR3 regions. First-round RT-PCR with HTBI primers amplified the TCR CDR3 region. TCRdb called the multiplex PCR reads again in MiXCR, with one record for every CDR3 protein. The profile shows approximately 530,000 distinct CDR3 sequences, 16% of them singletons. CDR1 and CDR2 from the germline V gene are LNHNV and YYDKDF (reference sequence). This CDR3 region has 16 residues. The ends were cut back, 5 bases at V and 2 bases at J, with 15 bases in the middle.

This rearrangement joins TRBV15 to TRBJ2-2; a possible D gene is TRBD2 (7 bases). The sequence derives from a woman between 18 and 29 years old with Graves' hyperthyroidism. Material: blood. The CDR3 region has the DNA TGTGCCACCAGCGGGGGGCGGGAGAGTAACACCGGGGAGCTGTTTTTT. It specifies CATSGGRESNTGELFF.